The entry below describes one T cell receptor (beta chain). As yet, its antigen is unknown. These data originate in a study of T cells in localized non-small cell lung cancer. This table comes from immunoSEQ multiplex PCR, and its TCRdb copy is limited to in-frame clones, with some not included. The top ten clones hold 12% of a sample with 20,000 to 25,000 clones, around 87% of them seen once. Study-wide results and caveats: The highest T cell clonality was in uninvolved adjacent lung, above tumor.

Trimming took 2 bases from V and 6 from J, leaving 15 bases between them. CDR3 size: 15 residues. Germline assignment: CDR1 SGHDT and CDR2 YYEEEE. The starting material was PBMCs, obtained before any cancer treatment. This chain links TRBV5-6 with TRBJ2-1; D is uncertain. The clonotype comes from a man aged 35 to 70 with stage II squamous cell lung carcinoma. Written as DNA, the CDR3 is TGTGCCAGCAGCTTCTGGGTGGCGCTCTCCAATGAGCAGTTCTTC. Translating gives CASSFWVALSNEQFF.